Shown below are 11 T cell receptor beta chains from a single sample sequenced in a study of T cells in women clearing cervical HPV infection. Profiled with immunoSEQ multiplex PCR; TCRdb holds only in-frame clones, not every one. The sample data list around 39,000 clones. Sequencing was carried out using blood buffy coat. Source of these receptors: a woman between 18 and 70 years old with a cervical HPV16 infection that either progressed to CIN3+ or cleared (not recorded which).

As to this clone: The sequence runs out 3 residues before the end of the CDR3; the remainder is reconstructed from the germline J gene. The chain has TRBV7-9 and TRBJ1-2; D gene ambiguous. The CDR3 is made up of 15 amino acids. Germline V gives CDR1 SEHNR, CDR2 FQNEAQ (reference sequence). The part of the CDR3 DNA that was read is TGTGCCAGCAGCTTAAGGAGCGGATCCTACAATGAC. Translating it yields CASSLRSGSYND. The entire CDR3 protein reads CASSLRSGSYNDYTF. Variable domain in full (rest from reference TRBV7-9 and TRBJ1-2): DTGVSQNPRHKITKRGQNVTFRCDPISEHNRLYWYRQTLGQGPEFLTYFQNEAQLEKSRLLSDRFSAERPKGSFSTLEIQRTEQGDSAMYLCASSLRSGSYNDYTFGSGTRLTVV.

As regards this clone: The read stops 3 residues short of the end of the CDR3; the missing end is completed from the germline J gene. The V call is TRBV19, the J call TRBJ1-5; the D gene is possibly TRBD1 (5 bases). Trimming removed 3 bases from V and 0 bases from J, with 9 bases in between. This CDR3 contains 15 residues. The germline V gene has CDR1 LNHDA and CDR2 SQIVND (reference sequence). The CDR3 sequence is CASSISTASNQPQHF. CDR3 DNA, as far as it was read: TGTGCCAGTAGTATTTCGACAGCTAGCAATCAGCCC. The full variable domain, rest sourced from reference TRBV19 and TRBJ1-5, is DGGITQSPKYLFRKEGQNVTLSCEQNLNHDAMYWYRQDPGQGLRLIYYSQIVNDFQKGDIAEGYSVSREKKESFPLTVTSAQKNPTAFYLCASSISTASNQPQHFGDGTRLSIL.

Details on this clone: The read gets to within 3 residues of the CDR3 end, and the germline J gene fills in the rest. The V gene is TRBV7-9, the J gene TRBJ2-1; TRBD2 aligns across 12 bases. Trimming cost V 4 bases and J 9 bases; bases outside gene matches: 7. Germline V CDR1 and CDR2: SEHNR, FQNEAQ (reference sequence). The CDR3 totals 15 residues. Incomplete CDR3 DNA: TGTGCCAGCAGCTCCGGGCGACTAGCGGGAGTTGAG. Translated: CASSSGRLAGVE. Given in full, the CDR3 is CASSSGRLAGVEQFF.

Remarks on this clone: The read stops 3 residues short of the end of the CDR3; the missing end is completed from the germline J gene. V usage is TRBV7-3 and J usage is TRBJ2-1; D might be TRBD1 (6 bases). V gave up 3 bases and J gave up 4 bases, with 13 bases separating them. The CDR3 sequence is 15 residues long. The V gene's germline CDR1 is SGHTA and CDR2 FQGTGA. The covered CDR3 bases are TGTGCCAGCAGCTTTAGGACAGCCACTTACAATGAG. Translating gives CASSFRTATYNE. From start to end, the CDR3 is CASSFRTATYNEQFF.

Comment on this clone: The CDR3 is cut off 3 residues early in the read; its end comes from the germline J gene. The chain carries TRBV10-3 and TRBJ2-6; TRBD2 is a possible D gene (6 bases). V lost 9 bases, J lost 1 base, and 19 bases lay in between. The CDR3 loop spans 17 amino acids. CDR1 is ENHRY, CDR2 SYGVKD, per germline. Here the CDR3 reads CAIGEEGRKSGANVLTF. The sequenced part of the CDR3 DNA is TGTGCCATTGGGGAGGAGGGGCGCAAATCTGGGGCCAACGTC.

A remark on this clone: The sequenced fragment ends 3 residues before the CDR3 boundary, so the rest is inferred from the germline J gene. The chain employs TRBV28 and TRBJ2-4; 8 nucleotides align to TRBD1. Germline CDR1 reads MDHEN; CDR2 reads SYDVKM. V lost 6 bases to trimming and J lost 6 bases; unmatched junction nucleotides: 13. The CDR3 covers 16 residues. CDR3 bases read: TGTGCCAGCAGCTTACCCCCCGGACAGGGAGGAAACATT. It yields the protein CASSLPPGQGGNI. The entire CDR3 protein reads CASSLPPGQGGNIQYF.

With respect to this clone: The read finishes 3 residues shy of the CDR3 end, and the germline J gene is used to complete it. This chain links TRBV30 with TRBJ2-3, with a tentative D call TRBD2 (6 bases). CDR3 length equals 14 residues. The V gene lost 4 bases and the J gene lost 2 bases, with 13 bases spanning the gap. Looked up from germline, CDR1 is GTSNPN and CDR2 is SVGIG (reference sequence). The CDR3 reads CAWTPGEVTDTQYF. Partial CDR3 DNA: TGTGCCTGGACCCCCGGGGAGGTCACAGATACG.

Concerning this clone itself: The sequence runs out 3 residues before the end of the CDR3; the remainder is reconstructed from the germline J gene. The rearrangement uses TRBV5-1 and TRBJ1-1; 7 bases agree with TRBD1. This CDR3 spans 15 amino acids. From germline, CDR1 is SGHRS and CDR2 YFSETQ. V gave up 4 bases and J gave up 0 bases; unmatched junction bases: 6. Incomplete CDR3 DNA: TGCGCCAGCAGCCCCCTAGGGGGCCTGAACACTGAA. Its translation is CASSPLGGLNTE. The whole CDR3 sequence is CASSPLGGLNTEAFF.

A note on this clone: The read stops 3 residues short of the end of the CDR3; the missing end is completed from the germline J gene. The V gene is TRBV7-9, the J gene TRBJ2-7; possibly TRBD1 for D (6 bases). The CDR3 is 14 amino acids. Germline V gene sequence: CDR1 SEHNR, CDR2 FQNEAQ (reference sequence). Between the trimmed V and J ends, which lost 5 bases and 2 bases, there was a span of 13 bases. The CDR3 loop reads CASSRGGQPYEQYF. The part of the CDR3 DNA that was read is TGTGCCAGCAGCAGAGGCGGACAGCCCTACGAG.

A note on this clone: The read falls 3 residues short of the CDR3 end, and the missing part is taken from the germline J gene. This chain uses TRBV5-4 with TRBJ2-3, with 9 bases matching TRBD2. With 5 bases clipped from V and 7 bases from J, the junction kept 8 bases outside the gene matches. Per germline, CDR1 SGHNT and CDR2 YYREEE (reference sequence). The CDR3 has 14 amino acids. This CDR3 reads CASSSSAGGNTQYF. The CDR3 bases that were read are TGTGCCAGCAGTTCCTCTGCGGGAGGGAATACG.

A note on this clone: Sequencing ends 3 residues short of the CDR3 end; the germline J gene provides the rest. The chain recombines TRBV5-1 with TRBJ2-1; a possible D gene is TRBD2 (5 bases). CDR3 length: 14 residues. The germline V gene has CDR1 SGHRS and CDR2 YFSETQ. Trimming removed 1 base at V and 3 bases at J, with 8 bases between. The CDR3 sequence: CASSLSSGYNEQFF. CDR3 bases read: TGCGCCAGCAGCTTGTCAAGCGGCTACAATGAG. Variable domain in full (rest from reference TRBV5-1 and TRBJ2-1): KAGVTQTPRYLIKTRGQQVTLSCSPISGHRSVSWYQQTPGQGLQFLFEYFSETQRNKGNFPGRFSGRQFSNSRSEMNVSTLELGDSALYLCASSLSSGYNEQFFGPGTRLTVL.